This is a list of T cell receptor beta chains from one sample in a study of T cells after yellow fever vaccination. Each CDR3 protein gets one entry after TCRdb re-called the 5' RACE reads with MiXCR. Of more than 300,000 distinct CDR3 sequences listed, around 4.4% are singletons. The source was PBMCs, collected 15 days after the yellow fever booster vaccination. The receptors come from a man aged 18 to 30 who received the YFV17D yellow fever vaccine. Both conserved end residues are part of each CDR3. A D gene is named only where the DNA matches it firmly. Expanded clones get a size class; other rows say once, few or many, or leave the size out.

D gene	V gene	clone size	J gene	CDR3 DNA	CDR3 protein
TRBD2	TRBV9	.	TRBJ2-5	TGTGCCAGCAGCGAGGGGGCTAGCGGGGGCCTCCGGGGAGAGACCCAGTACTTC	CASSEGASGGLRGETQYF
.	TRBV6-1	many	TRBJ2-2	TGTGCCAGCAGTGAAGATCGCGGGACCATCACCGGGGAGCTGTTTTTT	CASSEDRGTITGELFF
.	TRBV5-1	.	TRBJ2-5	TGCGCCAGCAGCTTTACGGTGGGGGAGACCCAGTACTTC	CASSFTVGETQYF
TRBD1	TRBV20-1	.	TRBJ2-1	TGCAGTGCTGGACCGGGACAGGGGCTCAATGAGCAGTTCTTC	CSAGPGQGLNEQFF
.	TRBV20-1	many	TRBJ2-3	TGCAGTGCTAGGGCGGTGGTGGCAGATACGCAGTATTTT	CSARAVVADTQYF
.	TRBV20-1	many	TRBJ2-4	TGCAGTGCCACGATAGAGACCAAAAACATTCAGTACTTC	CSATIETKNIQYF
TRBD1	TRBV7-2	many	TRBJ1-4	TGTGCCAGCAGCGGGACAGAGAATGAAAAACTGTTTTTT	CASSGTENEKLFF
TRBD1	TRBV20-1	many	TRBJ2-1	TGCAGTGCTAGAGACCGGGACAGGGCCTACAATGAGCAGTTCTTC	CSARDRDRAYNEQFF
TRBD2	TRBV4-2	few	TRBJ2-3	TGTGCCAGCAGCCAAGGGCTAGCGGGGCTCACAGATACGCAGTATTTT	CASSQGLAGLTDTQYF
.	TRBV24-1	many	TRBJ2-4	TGTGCCACCAGTGATTCGACGGACAGTAACATTCAGTACTTC	CATSDSTDSNIQYF
TRBD1	TRBV9	many	TRBJ1-1	TGTGCCAGCAGCGTAGCTGGACAGGGGGTGACTGAAGCTTTCTTT	CASSVAGQGVTEAFF
.	TRBV5-1	many	TRBJ2-1	TGCGCCAGCAGCTTGCAGGGTCCCCCAACAATCGATGAGCAGTTCTTC	CASSLQGPPTIDEQFF
.	TRBV6-2/TRBV6-3	many	TRBJ2-3	TGTGCCAGCAGTTACTCCGACGGACGGAGGGGAGGCACAGATACGCAGTATTTT	CASSYSDGRRGGTDTQYF
.	TRBV6-6	few	TRBJ1-1	TGTGCCAGCTTTAGAAACACTGAAGCTTTCTTT	CASFRNTEAFF
TRBD1	TRBV12-3/TRBV12-4	few	TRBJ1-1	TGTGCCAGCAGACAGGGGGTCGGGACAGCAGGTGAAGCTTTCTTT	CASRQGVGTAGEAFF
.	TRBV12-3/TRBV12-4	many	TRBJ2-3	TGTGCCAGCGCGCGAAGTTCAGATACGCAGTATTTT	CASARSSDTQYF
.	TRBV1	many	TRBJ2-5	TGCACCAGCAGCCGACAGACCGGGAGGGGGACTAGCGGTATGGGAGAGACCCAGTACTTC	CTSSRQTGRGTSGMGETQYF
.	TRBV5-6	few	TRBJ1-1	TGTGCCAGCAACAATGGAGCTTACACTGAAGCTTTCTTT	CASNNGAYTEAFF
TRBD2	TRBV7-8	many	TRBJ2-5	TGTGCCAGCAGCCCCACTGTAGCGGGGGGGCAAAAGACCCAGTACTTC	CASSPTVAGGQKTQYF
.	TRBV7-9	many	TRBJ1-1	TGTGCCAGCGGGTATACAGCTGAAGCTTTCTTT	CASGYTAEAFF
TRBD2	TRBV29-1	few	TRBJ2-7	TGCAGCGTTTTCCGGGACGGGGCAAAAGGGAGGGGCGAGCAGTACTTC	CSVFRDGAKGRGEQYF
TRBD2	TRBV7-3	many	TRBJ2-3	TGTGCCAGCAGCTTCCTACCGTCGACTAGCGGGGATTCAAATTATAGGTATTTT	CASSFLPSTSGDSNYRYF
TRBD2	TRBV20-1	many	TRBJ2-1	TGCAGTGCTGACCCGGGACTAGCCCACAATGAGCAGTTCTTC	CSADPGLAHNEQFF
.	TRBV10-3	many	TRBJ2-1	TGTGCCATCAGTGGAACTAGCTCCTACAATGAGCAGTTCTTC	CAISGTSSYNEQFF
.	TRBV5-4	few	TRBJ2-6	TGTGCCAGCAGCCCAGGATCGGCCGGGTGGAATTCTGGGGCCAACGTCCTGACTTTC	CASSPGSAGWNSGANVLTF
.	TRBV13	.	TRBJ1-5	TGTGCCAGCAGCTTAGGCCCCAGGGGCCGATTATATAGCAATCAGCCCCAGCATTTT	CASSLGPRGRLYSNQPQHF
TRBD1	TRBV3-1	few	TRBJ2-7	TGTGCCAGCAGCCAGGGGACAGGGGGCTCCTACGAGCAGTACTTC	CASSQGTGGSYEQYF
.	TRBV24-1	once	TRBJ1-4	TGTGCCACCTCGAGCGCAACTAATGAAAAACTGTTTTTT	CATSSATNEKLFF
TRBD1	TRBV7-8	few	TRBJ1-1	TGTGCCAGCAGTGCATACAGGGGGCGAAACACTGAAGCTTTCTTT	CASSAYRGRNTEAFF
TRBD2	TRBV5-1	many	TRBJ2-1	TGCGCCAGCAGCTTAAGGGGCGGGGGGCTCGATGAGCAGTTCTTC	CASSLRGGGLDEQFF
.	TRBV6-2/TRBV6-3	many	TRBJ1-1	TGTGCCAGCAGCTCTAAGGGCGGGGACGAGAACACTGAAGCTTTCTTT	CASSSKGGDENTEAFF
.	TRBV12-3/TRBV12-4	many	TRBJ2-1	TGTGCCAGCAGTTTTCTGAATGAGCAGTTCTTC	CASSFLNEQFF
.	TRBV6-2/TRBV6-3	many	TRBJ2-1	TGTGCCAGCAGTTACTCTAGTGTCAATGAGCAGTTCTTC	CASSYSSVNEQFF
TRBD2	TRBV7-9	many	TRBJ2-3	TGTGCCAGCAGCCGGCAACGATCAGCGGGGACAGATACGCAGTATTTT	CASSRQRSAGTDTQYF
TRBD2	TRBV20-1	few	TRBJ2-1	TGCAGTGCTCCCGCGACTAGCAAGGCTGAGCAGTTCTTC	CSAPATSKAEQFF
.	TRBV7-2	many	TRBJ2-3	TGTGCCAGCAGCCCCGGGGGAGGCACAGATACGCAGTATTTT	CASSPGGGTDTQYF
.	TRBV6-5	few	TRBJ1-2	TGTGCCAGCAGTCTTGCTGGGGATTACTATGGCTACACCTTC	CASSLAGDYYGYTF
.	TRBV12-3/TRBV12-4	few	TRBJ1-1	TGTGCCAGCACCCTAGGGGCGGGGGGCTTGACTGAAGCTTTCTTT	CASTLGAGGLTEAFF
.	TRBV12-3/TRBV12-4	many	TRBJ1-2	TGTGCCACCCGACTGGGTCAAAATGGCTACACCTTC	CATRLGQNGYTF
TRBD2	TRBV5-6	many	TRBJ2-5	TGTGCCAGCAGCTTAAACGGGGGGTACCAAGAGACCCAGTACTTC	CASSLNGGYQETQYF
TRBD1	TRBV19	few	TRBJ2-3	TGTGCCAGTAGTGGCCGGGACAGGGGCGCAGATACGCAGTATTTT	CASSGRDRGADTQYF
.	TRBV5-1	.	TRBJ1-6	TGCGCCAGCGGGACCGGGACGGGTAATTCACCCCTCCACTTT	CASGTGTGNSPLHF
.	TRBV4-2	many	TRBJ2-1	TGTGCCAGCAGCCAAGTGGGAAGCTCCTACAATGAGCAGTTCTTC	CASSQVGSSYNEQFF
.	TRBV6-5	.	TRBJ2-5	TGTGCCAGCACCCCAGGGGGGCTTCTAGAGACCCAGTACTTC	CASTPGGLLETQYF
.	TRBV6-5	many	TRBJ1-1	TGTGCCAGCAGTACAGAGAACACTGAAGCTTTCTTT	CASSTENTEAFF
TRBD2	TRBV7-2	many	TRBJ2-1	TGTGCCAGCAGCTTAGCAGGCGGGGGACGTTACAATGAGCAGTTCTTC	CASSLAGGGRYNEQFF